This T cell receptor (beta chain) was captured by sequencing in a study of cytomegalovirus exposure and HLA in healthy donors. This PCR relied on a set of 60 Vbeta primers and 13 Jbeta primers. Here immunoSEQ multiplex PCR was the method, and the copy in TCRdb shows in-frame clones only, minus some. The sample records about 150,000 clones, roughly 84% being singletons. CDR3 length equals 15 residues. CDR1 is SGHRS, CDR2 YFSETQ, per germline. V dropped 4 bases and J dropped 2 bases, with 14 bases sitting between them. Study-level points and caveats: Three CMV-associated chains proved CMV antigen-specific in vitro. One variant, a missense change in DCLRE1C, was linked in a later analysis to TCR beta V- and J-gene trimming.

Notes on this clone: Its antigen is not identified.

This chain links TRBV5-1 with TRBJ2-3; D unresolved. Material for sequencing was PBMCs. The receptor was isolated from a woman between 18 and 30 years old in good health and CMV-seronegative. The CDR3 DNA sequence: TGCGCCAGCAGCCCCGAGAGCTTTAACACAGATACGCAGTATTTT. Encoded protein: CASSPESFNTDTQYF. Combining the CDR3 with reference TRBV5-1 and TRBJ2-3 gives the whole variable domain KAGVTQTPRYLIKTRGQQVTLSCSPISGHRSVSWYQQTPGQGLQFLFEYFSETQRNKGNFPGRFSGRQFSNSRSEMNVSTLELGDSALYLCASSPESFNTDTQYFGPGTRLTVL.